This TCR beta chain was documented in a study of identifying expanded T cells in peripheral blood. Germline CDR1 and CDR2: ENHRY and SYGVKD. The V gene end was trimmed by 5 bases and the J gene end by 4 bases; junction bases not matched to a gene: 10. The CDR3 is 17 residues long. Study findings and constraints: Two-week clone count variance significantly increased as total template count grew.

Clones were sequenced by immunoSEQ multiplex PCR, and TCRdb holds only the in-frame ones, with some missing. This sample yields roughly 100,000 clones, of which approximately 88% are seen a single time; approximately 18% belongs to the top ten. Notes on this clone: Its target is not known.

This receptor was taken from a person aged 18 to 70 in good health. The sequencing sample was made of blood. The chain joins TRBV10-3 to TRBJ1-6; 8 positions agree with TRBD1. The CDR3 reads CAISTRGQGPYNSPLHF. The CDR3 DNA reads TGTGCCATCAGTACCCGAGGACAGGGCCCTTATAATTCACCCCTCCACTTT.